What follows describes a single T cell receptor (beta chain). The CDR3 spans 14 residues. Germline assignment: CDR1 ENHRY and CDR2 SYGVKD. V lost 0 bases, J lost 5 bases, and 7 bases lay in between. Original data processing: Reference gene primers were amplified, and this amplification served to estimate nucleated cell counts. TCRdb keeps only in-frame clones here, not all; method: immunoSEQ multiplex PCR. V and J calls and clone size follow that table, whereas D and trimming were derived from the DNA. The sample contains 57,000 or so clones, less than 85% of which appear only once. This specimen comes from a study of blood T cell repertoires in COVID-19. Study-level background: The United States, Italy and Spain supplied acute and convalescent COVID-19 samples. PBMCs, B-cell-depleted T cells, or T cells were the source of the cDNA or gDNA that made up the material.

The sample taken for sequencing was peripheral blood. The origin of this receptor is a man aged 55-75 years with acute or convalescent COVID-19. The genes are TRBV10-3 and TRBJ2-2; D unclear. CDR3 sequence reads: CAISESGKTGELFF. The CDR3, as DNA: TGTGCCATCAGTGAGTCGGGCAAAACCGGGGAGCTGTTTTTT.